The clone carrying this T cell receptor (beta chain) came up a few times. Its specificity is unknown. TCR beta CDR3 region amplification was performed from RNA transcripts. Carried out on the TCR CDR3, a first-round RT-PCR used the HTBI primer set. TCRdb reanalysed the multiplex PCR reads using MiXCR and keeps one entry per CDR3 protein. This table holds over 300,000 distinct CDR3 sequences, approximately 15% found once. These data come from a study of T cells in Graves' hyperthyroidism and ophthalmopathy. Whole-study results and caveats: Also found in blood were most expanded thyroid clonotypes above 0.001.

The CDR3 is made up of 15 amino acids. Germline V gene lookup returns CDR1 SGHTA and CDR2 FQGTGA. The V end lost 5 bases, the J end lost 5 bases, and 18 bases lay between the germline ends. Patients aged 18 to 65 had newly diagnosed hyperthyroidism lasting under 2 months. 8.5 to 10 ml of fresh peripheral blood supplied the PBMCs. This sequence originates from a woman between 55 and 75 years old with Graves' hyperthyroidism. The V gene is TRBV7-3, the J gene TRBJ2-5, with D maybe TRBD2 (6 bases). Sequenced sample: blood. The CDR3 reads CASSRTGSRLETQYF. The CDR3 DNA reads TGTGCCAGCAGCCGAACCGGGAGCAGGTTGGAGACCCAGTACTTC.